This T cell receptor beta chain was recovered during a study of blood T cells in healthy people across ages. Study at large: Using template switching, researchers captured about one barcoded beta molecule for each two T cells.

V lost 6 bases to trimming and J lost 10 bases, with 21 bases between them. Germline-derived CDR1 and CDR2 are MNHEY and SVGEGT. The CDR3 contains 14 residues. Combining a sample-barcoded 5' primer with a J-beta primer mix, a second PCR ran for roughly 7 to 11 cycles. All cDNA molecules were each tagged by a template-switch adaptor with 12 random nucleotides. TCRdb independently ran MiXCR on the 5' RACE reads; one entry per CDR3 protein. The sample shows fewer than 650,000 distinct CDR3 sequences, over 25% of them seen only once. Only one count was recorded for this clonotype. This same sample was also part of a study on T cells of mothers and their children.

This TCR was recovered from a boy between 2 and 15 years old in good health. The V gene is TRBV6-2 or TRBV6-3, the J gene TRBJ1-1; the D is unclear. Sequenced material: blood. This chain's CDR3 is CASRAMSRGHGAFF. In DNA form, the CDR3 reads TGTGCCAGCAGGGCCATGAGTCGAGGGCACGGAGCTTTCTTT.